The next 12 T cell receptor beta chains were all read from a single sample in a study of blood T cell repertoires in COVID-19. Clones were read by immunoSEQ multiplex PCR, and TCRdb kept only the in-frame ones, dropping some. The sample yields some 49,000 clones, 91% seen once. The sample taken for sequencing was peripheral blood. The receptors shown here come from a middle-aged man with active COVID-19.

V and J are TRBV6-1 and TRBJ1-1; D is unresolved. The germline V gene encodes CDR1 MNHNS and CDR2 SASEGT. The CDR3 has 14 amino acids. V lost 3 bases to trimming and J lost 0 bases, with 8 bases between them. CDR3 coding DNA: TGTGCCAGCAGTGATCCTCAGATGAACACTGAAGCTTTCTTT. Amino acids: CASSDPQMNTEAFF.

The chain couples TRBV29-1 to TRBJ2-3, with 12 bases fitting TRBD2. The CDR3 is made up of 16 amino acids. CDR1 and CDR2 from the germline V gene are SQVTM and ANQGSEA. J was trimmed by 2 bases and V by 7 bases; bases with no gene match: 10. The CDR3 sequence: CSADRTSGDNTDTQYF. In nucleotides, the CDR3 is TGCAGCGCTGACAGGACTAGCGGGGATAACACAGATACGCAGTATTTT.

The rearrangement links TRBV5-6 to TRBJ1-2; D gene uncertain. V lost 3 bases and J lost 3, with 15 bases in between. Germline values: CDR1 SGHDT, CDR2 YYEEEE. The CDR3 contains 15 residues. CDR3: CASSSGGGAYYGYTF. CDR3 nucleotides: TGTGCCAGCAGCTCGGGCGGAGGAGCGTACTATGGCTACACCTTC.

The CDR3 sequence: CSVETGTQYF. CDR3 sequence (DNA): TGCAGCGTTGAAACCGGGACCCAGTACTTC. The chain employs TRBV29-1 and TRBJ2-5; no definite D call. Germline V CDR1 and CDR2: SQVTM, ANQGSEA. The CDR3 runs to 10 residues. V shed 2 bases and J shed 7 bases, with 5 bases lying between them.

V gene TRBV6-6 combines with J gene TRBJ1-6, with 9 bases identical to TRBD1. J was trimmed by 12 bases and V by 6 bases; bases with no gene match: 12. Germline V CDR1 and CDR2: MNHNY, SVGAGI (reference sequence). The CDR3 is made up of 15 amino acids. The CDR3 loop reads CASSETPGQGRPLHF. In nucleotides, the CDR3 is TGTGCCAGCAGCGAGACTCCGGGACAGGGAAGACCCCTCCACTTT.

CDR3 bases: TGCGCCAGCAGCGTGGACAGGGCGTCAGATACGCAGTATTTT. The encoded protein is CASSVDRASDTQYF. The V and J genes are TRBV5-1 and TRBJ2-3, with 8 bases that match TRBD1. The J segment lost 4 bases and the V segment lost 4 bases, leaving 5 bases of the junction unmatched. The germline V gene has CDR1 SGHRS and CDR2 YFSETQ. This CDR3 is 14 amino acids long.

This chain connects TRBV4-1 to TRBJ1-3; D is unresolved. The V and J ends lost 1 base and 0 bases respectively, with 13 bases between them. There are 17 residues in the CDR3. The V gene's germline CDR1 is MGHRA and CDR2 YSYEKL. The CDR3 bases are TGCGCCAGCAGCCAAGGTTTACCGGCAGGCTCTGGAAACACCATATATTTT. Translated: CASSQGLPAGSGNTIYF.

This clone occurred once. This chain joins TRBV9 and TRBJ2-3; 10 nucleotides line up with TRBD2. The length of the CDR3 is 17 residues. From germline, CDR1 is SGDLS and CDR2 YYNGEE. With V trimmed by 0 bases and J by 3 bases, 7 bases remained unmatched. CDR3 sequence (DNA): TGTGCCAGCAGCGTAGTGCCAGCGGGAGGGCAAACAGATACGCAGTATTTT. It is translated as CASSVVPAGGQTDTQYF.

The chain has TRBV28 and TRBJ1-3; D unclear. Looked up from germline, CDR1 is MDHEN and CDR2 is SYDVKM. With 8 bases removed from V and 4 bases from J, the gap between germline ends came to 21 bases. This CDR3 has 16 residues. The CDR3 spells CASALRVTFVGNTIYF. The CDR3 DNA reads TGTGCCAGCGCCTTGCGGGTTACGTTCGTGGGAAACACCATATATTTT.

This clone appeared once. This chain links TRBV3-1 (or the pseudogene TRBV3-2) with TRBJ2-1, with 12 nucleotides matching TRBD2. The germline gives CDR1 LGHDT, CDR2 YNNKEL (reference sequence). With 4 bases clipped from V and 1 base from J, the junction kept 8 bases outside the gene matches. The CDR3 spans 18 residues. CDR3 DNA sequence: TGTGCCAGCAGCCTAGGACTAGCGGGATGGGGTTCCTACAATGAGCAGTTCTTC. Protein sequence: CASSLGLAGWGSYNEQFF.

The chain links TRBV28 to TRBJ2-1; TRBD1 matches at 8 bases. The germline V gene has CDR1 MDHEN and CDR2 SYDVKM. The CDR3 contains 12 residues. The trim removed 6 bases at V and 16 bases at J, leaving 11 bases unmatched. The CDR3 DNA follows: TGTGCCAGCAGGGATCCCGGACAGGGTTACTTCTTC. This sequence encodes CASRDPGQGYFF.

This chain links TRBV7-6 with TRBJ2-7, with 8 nucleotides matching TRBD1. Trimming took 0 bases from V and 7 from J; bases not matched to a gene: 8. This CDR3 region has 15 residues. Germline V lookup: CDR1 SGHVS, CDR2 FNYEAQ. CDR3 bases: TGTGCCAGCAGCTTAGCCTTTCAGGGGGCGGTTGAGCAGTACTTC. Amino acids: CASSLAFQGAVEQYF. The full variable domain, its missing parts supplied by reference TRBV7-6 and TRBJ2-7, is GAGVSQSPRYKVTKRGQDVALRCDPISGHVSLYWYRQALGQGPEFLTYFNYEAQQDKSGLPNDRFSAERPEGSISTLTIQRTEQRDSAMYRCASSLAFQGAVEQYFGPGTRLTVT.